The rows below give T cell receptor beta chains drawn from one sample of a study of blood T cell repertoires in COVID-19. Data came from immunoSEQ multiplex PCR; TCRdb stores just in-frame clones and leaves some out. The data contain 53,000 or so clones, about 76% of them seen just once; the ten biggest clones take up around 42%. The sequenced sample was peripheral blood. The receptors stem from a man between 65 and 85 years old with active or convalescent COVID-19. Both conserved end residues are part of each CDR3. D genes are given only for firm matches. Clone size appears in some rows only: once, few, many, or a class for an expanded clone.

clone size: .; D gene: TRBD2; J gene: TRBJ2-2; V gene: TRBV24-1; CDR3 protein: CATSDLKREGNGELFF; CDR3 DNA: TGTGCCACCAGTGATTTGAAGCGGGAGGGAAACGGGGAGCTGTTTTTT
clone size: .; D gene: .; J gene: TRBJ1-5; V gene: TRBV19; CDR3 protein: CASSMQILGPQHF; CDR3 DNA: TGTGCCAGTAGTATGCAGATCCTAGGGCCCCAGCATTTT
clone size: .; D gene: .; J gene: TRBJ1-4; V gene: TRBV6-5; CDR3 protein: CASRDQTGGNEKLFF; CDR3 DNA: TGTGCCAGCAGGGATCAGACAGGTGGAAATGAAAAACTGTTTTTT
clone size: .; D gene: TRBD2; J gene: TRBJ2-1; V gene: TRBV10-3; CDR3 protein: CAVREPSSYNEQFF; CDR3 DNA: TGTGCCGTGCGGGAGCCGAGCTCCTACAATGAGCAGTTCTTC
clone size: few; D gene: .; J gene: TRBJ1-1; V gene: TRBV7-3; CDR3 protein: CASSLRGQLNTEAFF; CDR3 DNA: TGTGCCAGCAGCTTAAGGGGGCAGCTTAACACTGAAGCTTTCTTT
clone size: .; D gene: .; J gene: TRBJ2-2; V gene: TRBV5-1; CDR3 protein: CASRTGNTGELFF; CDR3 DNA: TGCGCCAGCAGGACAGGGAACACCGGGGAGCTGTTTTTT
clone size: .; D gene: .; J gene: TRBJ2-5; V gene: TRBV7-2; CDR3 protein: CASKTYGQETQYF; CDR3 DNA: TGTGCCAGCAAAACCTATGGTCAAGAGACCCAGTACTTC
clone size: .; D gene: TRBD2; J gene: TRBJ2-1; V gene: TRBV7-9; CDR3 protein: CASSPPGLAGEQFF; CDR3 DNA: TGTGCCAGCAGCCCACCGGGACTAGCGGGAGAGCAGTTCTTC
clone size: .; D gene: .; J gene: TRBJ1-4; V gene: TRBV28; CDR3 protein: CASRIRGATNEKLFF; CDR3 DNA: TGTGCCAGCAGAATCAGGGGCGCAACTAATGAAAAACTGTTTTTT
clone size: once; D gene: TRBD2; J gene: TRBJ2-3; V gene: TRBV11-2; CDR3 protein: CASSLGGGGDTQYF; CDR3 DNA: TGTGCCAGCAGCTTAGGCGGCGGGGGGGATACGCAGTATTTT
clone size: .; D gene: TRBD1; J gene: TRBJ1-1; V gene: TRBV19; CDR3 protein: CASSSDRGQVNTEAFF; CDR3 DNA: TGTGCCAGTAGTTCGGACAGGGGACAGGTAAACACTGAAGCTTTCTTT
clone size: .; D gene: .; J gene: TRBJ1-3; V gene: TRBV7-6; CDR3 protein: CASSFSGGTPAGNTIYF; CDR3 DNA: TGTGCCAGCAGCTTTTCGGGGGGGACACCGGCCGGAAACACCATATATTTT
clone size: few; D gene: TRBD2; J gene: TRBJ2-3; V gene: TRBV24-1; CDR3 protein: CATSDPRLAGGSSTDTQYF; CDR3 DNA: TGTGCCACCAGTGACCCCCGACTAGCGGGAGGATCTAGCACAGATACGCAGTATTTT
clone size: .; D gene: TRBD1; J gene: TRBJ2-7; V gene: TRBV28; CDR3 protein: CASRGWGQADEQYF; CDR3 DNA: TGTGCCAGCAGGGGGTGGGGACAGGCCGACGAGCAGTACTTC
clone size: .; D gene: TRBD2; J gene: TRBJ2-1; V gene: TRBV5-1; CDR3 protein: CASSLSSGGKFYNEQFF; CDR3 DNA: TGCGCCAGCAGCTTGTCTAGCGGGGGGAAGTTCTACAATGAGCAGTTCTTC
clone size: .; D gene: .; J gene: TRBJ1-5; V gene: TRBV27; CDR3 protein: CASISGGDGNQPQHF; CDR3 DNA: TGTGCCAGCATCTCGGGAGGGGATGGCAATCAGCCCCAGCATTTT
clone size: .; D gene: .; J gene: TRBJ1-1; V gene: TRBV6-2/TRBV6-3; CDR3 protein: CASSSPTGTVDTEAFF; CDR3 DNA: TGTGCCAGCAGTTCCCCCACAGGGACGGTGGACACTGAAGCTTTCTTT
clone size: .; D gene: TRBD1; J gene: TRBJ2-1; V gene: TRBV6-1; CDR3 protein: CASSERTGWNEQFF; CDR3 DNA: TGTGCCAGCAGTGAAAGGACAGGGTGGAATGAGCAGTTCTTC
clone size: .; D gene: .; J gene: TRBJ1-1; V gene: TRBV29-1; CDR3 protein: CSVEVSRNTEAFF; CDR3 DNA: TGCAGCGTTGAAGTTAGCAGAAACACTGAAGCTTTCTTT
clone size: few; D gene: .; J gene: TRBJ1-2; V gene: TRBV6-2/TRBV6-3; CDR3 protein: CASRYPGLSTNYGYTF; CDR3 DNA: TGTGCCAGCAGATACCCGGGACTCTCCACAAACTATGGCTACACCTTC
clone size: .; D gene: .; J gene: TRBJ1-5; V gene: TRBV2; CDR3 protein: CASTGSNQPQHF; CDR3 DNA: TGTGCCAGCACAGGGAGCAATCAGCCCCAGCATTTT
clone size: .; D gene: TRBD1; J gene: TRBJ1-1; V gene: TRBV19; CDR3 protein: CASSIAGTGFLNTEAFF; CDR3 DNA: TGTGCCAGTAGTATAGCCGGGACAGGTTTCTTGAACACTGAAGCTTTCTTT
clone size: .; D gene: TRBD2; J gene: TRBJ2-3; V gene: TRBV4-3; CDR3 protein: CASSQVSPLAGGFFSTDTQYF; CDR3 DNA: TGCGCCAGCAGCCAAGTGTCCCCTCTAGCGGGAGGCTTCTTTAGCACAGATACGCAGTATTTT
clone size: .; D gene: TRBD1; J gene: TRBJ1-1; V gene: TRBV20-1; CDR3 protein: CSRTGTAEAFF; CDR3 DNA: TGCAGTCGAACAGGGACAGCTGAAGCTTTCTTT
clone size: .; D gene: .; J gene: TRBJ2-7; V gene: TRBV10-1; CDR3 protein: CASSESNRATYEQYF; CDR3 DNA: TGCGCCAGCAGTGAGTCGAACAGGGCGACCTACGAGCAGTACTTC
clone size: .; D gene: TRBD1; J gene: TRBJ1-4; V gene: TRBV19; CDR3 protein: CASSLGTGRNEKLFF; CDR3 DNA: TGTGCCAGTAGCCTCGGGACAGGGAGAAATGAAAAACTGTTTTTT
clone size: .; D gene: TRBD1; J gene: TRBJ1-2; V gene: TRBV29-1; CDR3 protein: CSVGDRDLGYTF; CDR3 DNA: TGCAGCGTGGGGGACAGGGATTTGGGCTACACCTTC
clone size: few; D gene: .; J gene: TRBJ1-1; V gene: TRBV4-3; CDR3 protein: CASSQESASTEAFF; CDR3 DNA: TGCGCCAGCAGCCAAGAGTCCGCCAGCACTGAAGCTTTCTTT
clone size: .; D gene: TRBD1; J gene: TRBJ1-2; V gene: TRBV15; CDR3 protein: CATSRGDRRYGYTF; CDR3 DNA: TGTGCCACCAGCAGAGGGGACAGACGCTATGGCTACACCTTC
clone size: .; D gene: TRBD2; J gene: TRBJ2-7; V gene: TRBV7-2; CDR3 protein: CASSPETSGSPYEQYF; CDR3 DNA: TGTGCCAGCAGCCCCGAGACTAGCGGGAGTCCCTACGAGCAGTACTTC
clone size: .; D gene: TRBD1; J gene: TRBJ1-1; V gene: TRBV7-3; CDR3 protein: CASSFGTGENTEAFF; CDR3 DNA: TGTGCCAGCAGCTTTGGTACAGGGGAGAACACTGAAGCTTTCTTT
clone size: .; D gene: .; J gene: TRBJ1-2; V gene: TRBV28; CDR3 protein: CASRTGGTGYGYTF; CDR3 DNA: TGTGCCAGCAGAACCGGAGGGACTGGGTATGGCTACACCTTC
clone size: few; D gene: TRBD2; J gene: TRBJ2-2; V gene: TRBV11-2; CDR3 protein: CASSLWREGDGELFF; CDR3 DNA: TGTGCCAGCAGCTTATGGCGGGAGGGGGACGGGGAGCTGTTTTTT
clone size: .; D gene: .; J gene: TRBJ1-2; V gene: TRBV7-9; CDR3 protein: CASSLMGQGLSGYTF; CDR3 DNA: TGTGCCAGCAGCTTAATGGGGCAGGGGTTGAGTGGCTACACCTTC
clone size: .; D gene: .; J gene: TRBJ1-1; V gene: TRBV7-3; CDR3 protein: CASSLFPRAENTEAFF; CDR3 DNA: TGTGCCAGCAGCTTATTCCCTCGAGCGGAGAACACTGAAGCTTTCTTT
clone size: .; D gene: .; J gene: TRBJ2-3; V gene: TRBV19; CDR3 protein: CASRPTIQTDTQYF; CDR3 DNA: TGTGCCAGTAGACCGACTATACAAACAGATACGCAGTATTTT
clone size: many; D gene: TRBD1; J gene: TRBJ1-2; V gene: TRBV7-9; CDR3 protein: CASSFTGTANYGYTF; CDR3 DNA: TGTGCCAGCAGCTTCACTGGGACAGCTAACTATGGCTACACCTTC
clone size: .; D gene: TRBD2; J gene: TRBJ2-7; V gene: TRBV2; CDR3 protein: CASRRLAGENDEQYF; CDR3 DNA: TGTGCCAGCAGGCGACTAGCGGGAGAGAACGACGAGCAGTACTTC
clone size: few; D gene: TRBD1; J gene: TRBJ1-2; V gene: TRBV18; CDR3 protein: CASSPGSRQGRSGYTF; CDR3 DNA: TGTGCCAGCTCACCCGGATCCCGACAGGGGAGGAGTGGCTACACCTTC